This T cell receptor beta chain appears in the sequencing data of a study of CD8+ T cells in alopecia areata. As the sequencing template, cDNA was produced by extracting RNA and reverse transcribing it. Clones were sequenced by immunoSEQ multiplex PCR, and TCRdb holds only the in-frame ones, with some missing. The profile shows some 210,000 clones, more than 45% of them singletons. The study, taken as a whole, reports: An increase in clonality over normal scalp was evident in lesional scalp, especially alopecia totalis/universalis. Sharing of TCR sequences between patients (possibly for HLA-related reasons) was less clear than in mice.

Peripheral blood and lesional scalp punch biopsies came from alopecia areata patients. Sorted out of PBMCs were CD4+ T cells and CD8+ T cells. V lost 0 bases, J lost 8 bases, and 11 bases lay in between. The CDR3 length is 14 residues. Germline V lookup: CDR1 ENHRY, CDR2 SYGVKD. This clone was seen a handful of times. Its antigen remains unidentified. The specimen was CD4+ T cells sorted from blood, collected at week 0. The rearrangement joins TRBV10-3 to TRBJ2-4; possibly TRBD2 for D (6 bases). This TCR came from a human donor with alopecia areata. This chain's CDR3 is CAISESGEEHIQYF. CDR3 sequence (DNA): TGTGCCATCAGTGAGTCCGGGGAGGAACACATTCAGTACTTC.